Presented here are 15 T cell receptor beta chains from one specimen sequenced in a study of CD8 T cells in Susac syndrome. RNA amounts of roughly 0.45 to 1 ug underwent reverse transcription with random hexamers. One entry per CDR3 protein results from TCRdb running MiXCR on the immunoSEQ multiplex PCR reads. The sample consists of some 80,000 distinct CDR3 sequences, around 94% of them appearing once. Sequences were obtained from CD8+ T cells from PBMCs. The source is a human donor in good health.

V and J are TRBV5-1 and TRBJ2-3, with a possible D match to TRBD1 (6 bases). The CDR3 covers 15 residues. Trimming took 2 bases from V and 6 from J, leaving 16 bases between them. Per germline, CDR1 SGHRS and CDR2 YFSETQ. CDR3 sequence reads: CASSFSDSRADTQYF. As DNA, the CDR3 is TGCGCCAGCAGCTTCTCGGACAGTAGGGCGGATACGCAGTATTTT.

The CDR3 sequence: CSGGLSGNEQFF. As DNA, the CDR3 is TGCAGCGGGGGACTGTCGGGAAATGAGCAGTTCTTC. This chain connects TRBV29-1 to TRBJ2-1; TRBD2 might be the D (6 bases). The germline V gene encodes CDR1 SQVTM and CDR2 ANQGSEA. The CDR3 is 12 residues long. V lost 7 bases to trimming and J lost 7 bases, with 14 bases between them.

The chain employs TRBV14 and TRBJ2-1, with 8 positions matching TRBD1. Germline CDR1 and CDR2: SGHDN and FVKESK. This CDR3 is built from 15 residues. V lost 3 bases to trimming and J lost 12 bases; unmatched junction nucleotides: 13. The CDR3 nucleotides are TGTGCCAGCAGCCACGAGGGACAGGAGATTTTCGGGCAGTTCTTC. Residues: CASSHEGQEIFGQFF.

Written as DNA, the CDR3 is TGCGCCAGCAGCTTGGTCCGGCAGGGCGGGACTGAAGCTTTCTTT. Protein: CASSLVRQGGTEAFF. This chain links TRBV5-1 with TRBJ1-1; possibly TRBD1 for D (5 bases). Trimming left V 0 bases short and J 5 bases short, with 14 bases between. The V gene's germline CDR1 is SGHRS and CDR2 YFSETQ. CDR3 size: 15 residues.

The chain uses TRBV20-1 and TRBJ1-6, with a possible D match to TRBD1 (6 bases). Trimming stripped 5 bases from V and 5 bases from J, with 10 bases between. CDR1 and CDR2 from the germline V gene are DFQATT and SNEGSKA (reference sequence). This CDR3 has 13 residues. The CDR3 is CSASDSHNSPLHF. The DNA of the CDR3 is TGCAGTGCTTCGGACAGTCATAATTCACCCCTCCACTTT.

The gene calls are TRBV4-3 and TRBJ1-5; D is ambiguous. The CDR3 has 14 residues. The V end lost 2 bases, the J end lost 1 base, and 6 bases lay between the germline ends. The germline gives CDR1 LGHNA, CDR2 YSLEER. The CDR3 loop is CASSQWGSNQPQHF. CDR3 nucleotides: TGCGCCAGCAGCCAATGGGGAAGCAATCAGCCCCAGCATTTT.

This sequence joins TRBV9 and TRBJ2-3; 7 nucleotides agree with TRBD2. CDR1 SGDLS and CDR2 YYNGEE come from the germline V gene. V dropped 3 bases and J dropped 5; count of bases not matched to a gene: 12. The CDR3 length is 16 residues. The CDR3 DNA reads TGTGCCAGCAGCGAGTTAAGCGGGAATCGTCTAGATACGCAGTATTTT. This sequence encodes CASSELSGNRLDTQYF.

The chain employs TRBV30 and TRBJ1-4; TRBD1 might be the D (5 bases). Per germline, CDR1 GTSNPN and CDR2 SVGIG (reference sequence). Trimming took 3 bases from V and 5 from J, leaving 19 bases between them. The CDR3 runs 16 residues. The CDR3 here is CAWSWGSREKNEKLFF. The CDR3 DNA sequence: TGTGCCTGGAGCTGGGGAAGCAGGGAGAAAAATGAAAAACTGTTTTTT.

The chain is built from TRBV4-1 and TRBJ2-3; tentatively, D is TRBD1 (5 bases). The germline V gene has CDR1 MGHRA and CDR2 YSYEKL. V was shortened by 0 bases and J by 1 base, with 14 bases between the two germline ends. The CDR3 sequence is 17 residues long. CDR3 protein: CASSQDGAGWRTDTQYF. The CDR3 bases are TGCGCCAGCAGCCAAGATGGGGCCGGGTGGCGCACAGATACGCAGTATTTT.

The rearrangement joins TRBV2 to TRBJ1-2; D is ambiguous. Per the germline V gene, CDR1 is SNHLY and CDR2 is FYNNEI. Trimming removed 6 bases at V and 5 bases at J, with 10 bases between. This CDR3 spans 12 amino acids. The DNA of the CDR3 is TGTGCCAGCAGGGGAGACTATTATGGCTACACCTTC. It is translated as CASRGDYYGYTF.

CDR3: CSALDSYEQYV. The CDR3 bases are TGCAGTGCTTTAGACTCCTACGAGCAGTACGTC. The chain recombines TRBV20-1 with TRBJ2-7; no clear D. In germline, CDR1 is DFQATT, CDR2 SNEGSKA (reference sequence). The V and J ends lost 5 bases and 0 bases respectively, with 5 bases between them. The CDR3 length is 11 residues.

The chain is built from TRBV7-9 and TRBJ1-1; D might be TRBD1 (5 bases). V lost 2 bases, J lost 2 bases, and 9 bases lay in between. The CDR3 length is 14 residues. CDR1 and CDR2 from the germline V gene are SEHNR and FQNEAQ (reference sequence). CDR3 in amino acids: CASSLPGINTEAFF. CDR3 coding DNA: TGTGCCAGCAGCTTACCAGGGATAAACACTGAAGCTTTCTTT. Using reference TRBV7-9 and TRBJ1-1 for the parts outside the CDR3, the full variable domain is DTGVSQNPRHKITKRGQNVTFRCDPISEHNRLYWYRQTLGQGPEFLTYFQNEAQLEKSRLLSDRFSAERPKGSFSTLEIQRTEQGDSAMYLCASSLPGINTEAFFGQGTRLTVV.

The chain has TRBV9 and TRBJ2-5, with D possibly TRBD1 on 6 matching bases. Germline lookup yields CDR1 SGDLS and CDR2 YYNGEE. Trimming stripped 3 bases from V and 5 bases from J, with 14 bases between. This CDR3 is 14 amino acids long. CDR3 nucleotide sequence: TGTGCCAGCAGCGCTGAGGGGGTCAGGGAGACCCAGTACTTC. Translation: CASSAEGVRETQYF.

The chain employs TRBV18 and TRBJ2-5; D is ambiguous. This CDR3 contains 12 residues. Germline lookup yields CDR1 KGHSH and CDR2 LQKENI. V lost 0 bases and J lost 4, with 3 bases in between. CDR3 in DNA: TGTGCCAGCTCACCACCGGGAGAGACCCAGTACTTC. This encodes CASSPPGETQYF.

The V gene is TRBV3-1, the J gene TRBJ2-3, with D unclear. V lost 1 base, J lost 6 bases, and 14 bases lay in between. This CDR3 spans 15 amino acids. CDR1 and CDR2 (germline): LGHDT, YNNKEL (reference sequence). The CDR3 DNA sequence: TGTGCCAGCAGCCAAGGCGTCCCACAAGTCGATACGCAGTATTTT. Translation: CASSQGVPQVDTQYF.